The 10 T cell receptor beta chains listed next were all sequenced from one sample in a study of blood T cells in healthy people across ages. Using a J-beta primer mix together with a sample-barcoded 5' primer, a second PCR was run for about 6 to 11 cycles. TCRdb passed the 5' RACE reads through MiXCR, listing each CDR3 protein once. In the table there are fewer than 600,000 distinct CDR3 sequences, about 25% of which are singletons. These same data were also listed under a study on T cells of mothers and their children.

The source material was blood. Source of these receptors: a boy younger than 10 in good health.

This rearrangement joins TRBV20-1 to TRBJ2-7; 7 nucleotides line up with TRBD1. Looked up from germline, CDR1 is DFQATT and CDR2 is SNEGSKA (reference sequence). There are 12 residues in the CDR3. The V and J ends lost 2 bases and 10 bases, in that order; junction bases with no gene match: 8. The CDR3 DNA sequence: TGCAGTGCTAGATCCGGGACAGACCAACAGTACTTC. Protein sequence: CSARSGTDQQYF.

There are a few counts of this clonotype. The chain carries TRBV6-1 and TRBJ2-5; D not resolved. The last part of the DNA fits TRBJ2-1 better; the J call may be wrong. The germline V gene encodes CDR1 MNHNS and CDR2 SASEGT. This CDR3 region has 12 residues. The CDR3, as DNA: TGTGCCAGCAGTGAAGTACTACATGAGCAGTTCTTC. This encodes CASSEVLHEQFF.

This clonotype has only a few counts. The genes are TRBV7-9 and TRBJ2-1; 9 bases align to TRBD2. The trim removed 1 base at V and 1 base at J, leaving 8 bases unmatched. CDR1 SEHNR and CDR2 FQNEAQ come from the germline V gene (reference sequence). The CDR3 spans 18 residues. DNA of the CDR3: TGTGCCAGCAGCTTAGATGGCGCTAGCGGGATATCCTACAATGAGCAGTTCTTC. The encoded protein is CASSLDGASGISYNEQFF.

This clonotype was counted only a few times. The chain has TRBV20-1 and TRBJ2-5; possible D gene TRBD2, 5 bases. The end of the DNA fits TRBJ2-7 better, so the J call may be wrong. The V gene's germline CDR1 is DFQATT and CDR2 SNEGSKA (reference sequence). The CDR3 consists of 14 residues. CDR3 nucleotides: TGCAGTGCTGCGAGGAACCTCGGGGTCTACGAGCAGTACTTC. Translating gives CSAARNLGVYEQYF.

This chain uses TRBV12-3 or TRBV12-4 with TRBJ2-5, with D possibly TRBD2 on 5 matching bases. The CDR3 totals 13 residues. V was trimmed by 2 bases and J by 7 bases, leaving 11 bases between them. CDR3 sequence: CASSLNGEGTQYF. The CDR3 DNA reads as TGTGCCAGCAGTTTAAACGGAGAGGGGACCCAGTACTTC.

This clonotype was seen a handful of times. The chain recombines TRBV2 with TRBJ1-3; D is ambiguous. The CDR3 is 13 residues long. Between the trimmed V and J ends, which lost 6 bases and 4 bases, there was a span of 10 bases. Germline V lookup: CDR1 SNHLY, CDR2 FYNNEI. CDR3 sequence reads: CASSRSHGNTIYF. In DNA form, the CDR3 reads TGTGCCAGCAGCCGCTCCCACGGAAACACCATATATTTT.

There are many counts of this clonotype. The V gene is TRBV20-1, the J gene TRBJ2-5, with 11 bases lining up with TRBD2. Matching the DNA end better, TRBJ2-1 makes the J call doubtful. From germline, CDR1 is DFQATT and CDR2 SNEGSKA (reference sequence). This CDR3 is built from 14 residues. The CDR3 DNA is TGCAGTGCTAGTCGTAGCGGGAGGGGCAATGAGCAGTTCTTC. Translating gives CSASRSGRGNEQFF.

J is TRBJ2-3 and V is TRBV5-1; unclear D gene. The CDR3 runs 14 residues. Germline CDR1 reads SGHRS; CDR2 reads YFSETQ. V was pared by 6 bases and J by 2 bases, with 13 bases between. The CDR3 spells CASTQFYTTDTQYF. In DNA, the CDR3 is TGCGCCAGCACCCAGTTCTACACCACAGATACGCAGTATTTT.

The rearrangement links TRBV30 to TRBJ2-1; TRBD1 matches at 11 bases. The V gene's germline CDR1 is GTSNPN and CDR2 SVGIG (reference sequence). J lost 11 bases, V lost 1 base, and 4 bases had no gene match. This CDR3 has 13 residues. The CDR3 sequence is CAWSGTGGLKQFF. For the CDR3, the DNA is TGTGCCTGGAGTGGGACAGGGGGCCTTAAGCAGTTCTTC.

This clonotype has a handful of counts. The genes are TRBV10-3 and TRBJ2-1; 7 bases are shared with TRBD2. Germline loops: CDR1 ENHRY, CDR2 SYGVKD. Unmatched junction bases numbered 3, after V lost 0 bases and J lost 1 base. The CDR3 runs to 16 residues. In nucleotides, the CDR3 is TGTGCCATCAGTGAGTCGAGCGGGGAGTCCTACAATGAGCAGTTCTTC. Translated: CAISESSGESYNEQFF.